Here is one TCR beta chain with its context. Its antigen is undetermined. The data were produced by immunoSEQ multiplex PCR, yet TCRdb's version contains in-frame clones alone and is incomplete. In the table there are under 75,000 clones, 65% to 90% of which are singletons. These data belong to a study of OX40 agonist ivuxolimab in advanced cancers. Study-wide findings and caveats: Within 6 weeks, CD4+ and CD8+ blood T cells expanded clonally at 0.1 to 3.0 mg/kg.

The CDR3 extends over 16 amino acids. The V segment lost 0 bases and the J segment 4 bases; nucleotides outside the gene matches: 5. Germline V gives CDR1 SGHRS, CDR2 YFSETQ. This chain connects TRBV5-1 to TRBJ2-2; 8 positions match TRBD2. The source was CD4+ or CD8+ T cells sorted from blood, collected in a trial of the OX40 agonist ivuxolimab. This receptor was identified in an adult with an advanced solid tumor such as melanoma, head and neck, liver or kidney cancer. The CDR3: CASSLVRGGPTGELFF. Here the CDR3 DNA reads TGCGCCAGCAGCTTGGTGCGCGGGGGGCCCACCGGGGAGCTGTTTTTT.